The source of this T cell receptor beta chain is a study of type 1 regulatory T cells. Germline V gives CDR1 LNHDA, CDR2 SQIVND (reference sequence). The CDR3 is made up of 13 amino acids. V lost 8 bases to trimming and J lost 9 bases; unmatched junction nucleotides: 4. Via MiXCR, TCRdb re-called the reads, giving one row per CDR3 protein. The sample includes about 100,000 distinct CDR3 sequences, 25% to 40% of them seen just once. The TCR sequence derives from a human donor in good health. The sequencing input was CD4+ T cells, either the whole sample or a sorted fraction (not recorded which). V usage is TRBV19 and J usage is TRBJ2-1, with 13 bases matching TRBD2. The DNA of the CDR3 is TGTGCCAGTTCAACTAGCGGGAGGGTTGAGCAGTTCTTC. It codes for CASSTSGRVEQFF.